A single sample gave rise to the 29 T cell receptor beta chains below, sequenced in a study of long-term antiretroviral therapy in people with HIV. Run at survey level, the immunoSEQ assay was version v3.0. TCRdb's copy holds only in-frame clones and misses some; the assay was immunoSEQ multiplex PCR. The sample includes approximately 25,000 clones, just over 85% of them seen just once. The sample here was unsorted PBMCs, taken 1.2 years after starting antiretroviral therapy. The origin of the receptors is a man between 50 and 59 years old with HIV.

The chain uses TRBV4-1 and TRBJ2-2; 15 bases are a match to TRBD2. The trim removed 4 bases at V and 5 bases at J, leaving 8 bases unmatched. The CDR3 consists of 18 residues. CDR1 and CDR2 (germline): MGHRA, YSYEKL. The CDR3 sequence is CASSLGTSGGLYTGELFF. The CDR3 DNA sequence: TGCGCCAGCAGCCTGGGGACTAGCGGGGGGCTATATACCGGGGAGCTGTTTTTT.

This clone was seen just once. The chain employs TRBV7-9 and TRBJ1-4; D ambiguous. CDR3 length: 15 residues. Trimming cost V 1 base and J 8 bases, with 14 bases left between them. The V gene's germline CDR1 is SEHNR and CDR2 FQNEAQ (reference sequence). CDR3 amino acids: CASSLDQFAGEKLFF. The CDR3 nucleotides read TGTGCCAGCAGCTTAGACCAATTCGCAGGAGAAAAACTGTTTTTT.

V is TRBV28 and J is TRBJ1-2; D remains ambiguous. The V end was cut by 2 bases, the J end by 4 bases, with 11 bases between. Germline V CDR1 and CDR2: MDHEN, SYDVKM. The CDR3 totals 14 residues. CDR3 loop: CASSLGAGAYGYTF. The CDR3 nucleotides read TGTGCCAGCAGTTTAGGAGCCGGAGCCTATGGCTACACCTTC.

This rearrangement joins TRBV5-5 to TRBJ1-5; the match to TRBD1 covers 8 bases. Germline assignment: CDR1 SGHKS and CDR2 YYEKEE (reference sequence). V lost 0 bases and J lost 3; bases outside the gene matches: 8. The CDR3 spans 17 residues. CDR3 protein: CASSLGHGTGPNQPQHF. In DNA form, the CDR3 reads TGTGCCAGCAGCTTGGGGCACGGGACAGGCCCCAATCAGCCCCAGCATTTT.

This chain uses TRBV5-1 with TRBJ2-7, with 10 bases fitting TRBD1. The CDR3 sequence is 14 residues long. V shed 5 bases, J shed 4 bases, and the junction held 6 bases outside the gene matches. Germline-derived CDR1 and CDR2 are SGHRS and YFSETQ. CDR3 sequence: CASRTGTGEYEQYF. The CDR3, as DNA: TGCGCCAGCAGAACCGGGACAGGGGAGTACGAGCAGTACTTC. The full variable domain, with the rest looked up from reference TRBV5-1 and TRBJ2-7, is KAGVTQTPRYLIKTRGQQVTLSCSPISGHRSVSWYQQTPGQGLQFLFEYFSETQRNKGNFPGRFSGRQFSNSRSEMNVSTLELGDSALYLCASRTGTGEYEQYFGPGTRLTVT.

The rearrangement links TRBV18 to TRBJ2-3; D may be TRBD2 (6 bases). The CDR3 sequence is 14 residues long. Germline V lookup: CDR1 KGHSH, CDR2 LQKENI. Trimming took 8 bases from V and 3 from J, leaving 15 bases between them. The CDR3 sequence: CASANIGGTDTQYF. The CDR3 DNA reads TGTGCCAGCGCCAATATCGGGGGTACAGATACGCAGTATTTT.

This clone was counted a single time. The V call is TRBV5-5, the J call TRBJ1-5, with 10 bases fitting TRBD1. From germline, CDR1 is SGHKS and CDR2 YYEKEE (reference sequence). The CDR3 loop spans 17 amino acids. J gave up 6 bases and V 0 bases, and 9 bases lay outside the gene matches. The CDR3 here is CASSLDWRQGAVQPQHF. The CDR3, as DNA: TGTGCCAGCAGCTTGGATTGGCGACAGGGGGCGGTTCAGCCCCAGCATTTT.

V is TRBV5-1 and J is TRBJ2-5; 11 nucleotides align to TRBD2. Germline V gives CDR1 SGHRS, CDR2 YFSETQ. V gave up 4 bases and J gave up 3 bases; unmatched junction bases: 5. The CDR3 has 15 residues. The CDR3 spells CASSLQGLAEETQYF. The DNA for the CDR3 is TGCGCCAGCAGCCTGCAGGGACTAGCGGAAGAGACCCAGTACTTC.

This chain uses TRBV7-2 with TRBJ1-6; D might be TRBD1 (6 bases). This CDR3 contains 14 residues. Per the germline V gene, CDR1 is SGHTA and CDR2 is FQGNSA. V lost 6 bases and J lost 7, with 13 bases in between. DNA for the CDR3: TGTGCCAGCAGTTCAACGGGGGCGAATTCACCCCTCCACTTT. As protein: CASSSTGANSPLHF.

The J gene is TRBJ2-1, the V gene TRBV7-2; tentatively, D is TRBD1 (6 bases). CDR3 length: 15 residues. The germline V gene encodes CDR1 SGHTA and CDR2 FQGNSA. The germline V and J ends were trimmed by 5 bases and 6 bases, with 17 bases remaining between them. The CDR3 loop is CASSRGQPPLNEQFF. The CDR3 DNA reads as TGTGCCAGCAGCCGTGGACAGCCGCCCCTCAATGAGCAGTTCTTC.

The chain recombines TRBV19 with TRBJ1-1; D uncertain. CDR3 length: 13 amino acids. The germline V gene has CDR1 LNHDA and CDR2 SQIVND (reference sequence). V was cut by 3 bases and J by 1 base, with 6 bases left in between. The CDR3 nucleotides are TGTGCCAGTAGTATTACAGAGAACACTGAAGCTTTCTTT. Its translation is CASSITENTEAFF.

The chain couples TRBV10-3 to TRBJ2-5; TRBD1 matches at 7 bases. The CDR3 is 15 amino acids. J gave up 2 bases and V 2 bases, and 5 bases lay outside the gene matches. CDR1 is ENHRY, CDR2 SYGVKD, per germline. CDR3 residues: CAISEGTVGQETQYF. The CDR3 DNA reads as TGTGCCATCAGTGAGGGGACAGTGGGGCAAGAGACCCAGTACTTC.

This chain links TRBV30 with TRBJ2-3, with D perhaps being TRBD1 or TRBD2 (5 bases each). Trimming stripped 2 bases from V and 5 bases from J, with 8 bases between. The CDR3 runs 12 residues. Germline CDR1 and CDR2: GTSNPN and SVGIG (reference sequence). CDR3 region: CAWSFGGDTQYF. DNA for the CDR3: TGTGCCTGGAGTTTTGGGGGAGATACGCAGTATTTT.

The table lists this clone with a few counts. The genes are TRBV9 and TRBJ1-2; D ambiguous. Trimming took 4 bases from V and 11 from J, leaving 18 bases between them. The CDR3 is 13 amino acids. Germline V gene lookup returns CDR1 SGDLS and CDR2 YYNGEE. The DNA of the CDR3 is TGTGCCAGCAGCCTCAATACCCGGGCCTCGTACACCTTC. Residues: CASSLNTRASYTF.

Only a few counts were recorded for this clone. The chain links TRBV7-9 to TRBJ1-1; tentative D call: TRBD1 (6 bases). V was shortened by 7 bases and J by 1 base, with 13 bases between the two germline ends. Germline V CDR1 and CDR2: SEHNR, FQNEAQ (reference sequence). The CDR3 contains 14 residues. CDR3 amino acids: CASTLEGGNTEAFF. CDR3 nucleotides: TGTGCCAGCACCCTAGAGGGGGGGAACACTGAAGCTTTCTTT.

This chain uses TRBV9 with TRBJ1-6; D unresolved. V lost 0 bases, J lost 10 bases, and 8 bases lay in between. Germline V lookup: CDR1 SGDLS, CDR2 YYNGEE. The CDR3 has 13 residues. CDR3 sequence (DNA): TGTGCCAGCAGCGTAGATGAAAACTCACCCCTCCACTTT. Its translation is CASSVDENSPLHF.

The V and J genes are TRBV4-1 and TRBJ1-2, with 7 bases fitting TRBD1. The V gene's germline CDR1 is MGHRA and CDR2 YSYEKL. With 3 bases clipped from V and 4 bases from J, the junction kept 5 bases outside the gene matches. This CDR3 region has 14 residues. CDR3 sequence reads: CASSQPGTVYGYTF. The CDR3 DNA reads as TGCGCCAGCAGCCAGCCCGGGACAGTCTATGGCTACACCTTC.

This chain uses TRBV7-9 with TRBJ2-1; D possibly corresponds to TRBD1 (6 bases). This CDR3 is 14 amino acids long. Germline loops: CDR1 SEHNR, CDR2 FQNEAQ (reference sequence). V gave up 6 bases and J gave up 6 bases, with 15 bases separating them. CDR3 region: CASSLGQGINEQFF. The CDR3 bases are TGTGCCAGCAGTCTAGGGCAGGGGATCAATGAGCAGTTCTTC.

V usage is TRBV19 and J usage is TRBJ1-4, with 9 bases identical to TRBD1. CDR1 is LNHDA and CDR2 is SQIVND in the germline V gene (reference sequence). With 5 bases clipped from V and 8 bases from J, the junction kept 21 bases outside the gene matches. This CDR3 is 19 amino acids long. CDR3 amino acids: CASSPGQGTGGFFEEKLFF. CDR3 nucleotides: TGTGCCAGTAGTCCCGGACAGGGGACGGGGGGTTTTTTCGAAGAAAAACTGTTTTTT.

This sequence joins TRBV27 and TRBJ2-3, with D perhaps matching TRBD1 (5 bases). V lost 3 bases and J lost 5, with 12 bases in between. Germline V gives CDR1 MNHEY, CDR2 SMNVEV (reference sequence). This CDR3 region has 14 residues. The CDR3 loop is CASSFQGPRDTQYF. The CDR3, as DNA: TGTGCCAGCAGTTTTCAGGGTCCCAGAGATACGCAGTATTTT.

This chain links TRBV5-1 with TRBJ2-6, with D perhaps matching TRBD1 (5 bases). The CDR3 loop spans 16 amino acids. Germline V gene sequence: CDR1 SGHRS, CDR2 YFSETQ. V lost 1 base to trimming and J lost 0 bases, with 8 bases between them. The CDR3 DNA follows: TGCGCCAGCAGCTTGACAGGTATCTCTGGGGCCAACGTCCTGACTTTC. As protein: CASSLTGISGANVLTF.

The gene calls are TRBV6-1 and TRBJ2-7; possibly TRBD1 for D (6 bases). This CDR3 has 14 residues. Germline lookup yields CDR1 MNHNS and CDR2 SASEGT. Trimming shortened V by 5 bases and J by 3 bases, and 14 bases separated the two germline ends. The CDR3 bases are TGTGCCAGCAGTCCAGGGGAATCGAGCTACGAGCAGTACTTC. As protein: CASSPGESSYEQYF.

The chain couples TRBV28 to TRBJ2-7, with 12 bases aligning to TRBD1. The CDR3 spans 18 residues. J gave up 0 bases and V 3 bases, and 9 bases lay outside the gene matches. Germline values: CDR1 MDHEN, CDR2 SYDVKM. The chain's CDR3 is CASSFHPGQGATSYEQYF. In nucleotides, the CDR3 is TGTGCCAGCAGTTTCCATCCGGGACAGGGGGCTACCTCCTACGAGCAGTACTTC. Looking up the rest from reference TRBV28 and TRBJ2-7 gives the full variable domain: DVKVTQSSRYLVKRTGEKVFLECVQDMDHENMFWYRQDPGLGLRLIYFSYDVKMKEKGDIPEGYSVSREKKERFSLILESASTNQTSMYLCASSFHPGQGATSYEQYFGPGTRLTVT.

The chain carries TRBV6-1 and TRBJ1-1, with 10 bases that match TRBD1. The junction had 4 bases not matched to a gene; V was cut back by 7 bases and J by 2 bases. This CDR3 has 14 amino acids. Germline V gene sequence: CDR1 MNHNS, CDR2 SASEGT. The CDR3 is CASIRDRGNTEAFF. The CDR3 nucleotides read TGTGCCAGCATACGGGACAGGGGTAACACTGAAGCTTTCTTT.

The chain has TRBV5-1 and TRBJ2-2, with D perhaps TRBD1 (6 bases). This CDR3 region has 14 residues. The V gene's germline CDR1 is SGHRS and CDR2 YFSETQ. V dropped 4 bases and J dropped 1 base, with 8 bases sitting between them. The CDR3 protein is CASSLGQNTGELFF. The CDR3 DNA reads as TGCGCCAGCAGCCTGGGACAGAACACCGGGGAGCTGTTTTTT. Combining the CDR3 with reference TRBV5-1 and TRBJ2-2 gives the whole variable domain KAGVTQTPRYLIKTRGQQVTLSCSPISGHRSVSWYQQTPGQGLQFLFEYFSETQRNKGNFPGRFSGRQFSNSRSEMNVSTLELGDSALYLCASSLGQNTGELFFGEGSRLTVL.

The chain links TRBV28 to TRBJ2-3, with D possibly being TRBD1 (6 bases). The CDR3 consists of 15 residues. Germline V gene lookup returns CDR1 MDHEN and CDR2 SYDVKM. The V gene lost 7 bases and the J gene lost 2 bases, with 16 bases spanning the gap. DNA of the CDR3: TGTGCCAGCACCCCAGGGGTGGGGGCCACAGATACGCAGTATTTT. It encodes CASTPGVGATDTQYF.

A few counts support this clone. The chain uses TRBV2 and TRBJ2-6, with TRBD1 matching 9 bases. The ends lost 7 bases at V and 1 base at J; junction bases unmatched: 14. Germline lookup yields CDR1 SNHLY and CDR2 FYNNEI. The CDR3 spans 19 residues. As DNA, the CDR3 is TGTGCCAGCATTCTGACAAGGGGACAGGGAAAATCTGGGGCCAACGTCCTGACTTTC. Its translation: CASILTRGQGKSGANVLTF.

This chain links TRBV19 with TRBJ2-3, with TRBD2 matching over 10 bases. Germline V lookup: CDR1 LNHDA, CDR2 SQIVND (reference sequence). Losses at the gene ends were 5 bases for V and 3 bases for J; bases not matched to a gene: 11. The CDR3 covers 17 residues. DNA for the CDR3: TGTGCCAGTAGTGGGCCGAAGCGGGGGGGCGGGACAGATACGCAGTATTTT. This codes for CASSGPKRGGGTDTQYF.

The V call is TRBV6-6, the J call TRBJ1-5; D not certain. The V end lost 5 bases, the J end lost 3 bases, and 11 bases lay between the germline ends. The CDR3 runs to 14 residues. CDR1 is MNHNY and CDR2 is SVGAGI in the germline V gene (reference sequence). The CDR3 DNA sequence: TGTGCCAGCAGTCCGCCGGGAAACAATCAGCCCCAGCATTTT. This translates into CASSPPGNNQPQHF.